This paragraph reports one T cell receptor (beta chain). Its matching antigen is unknown. The PCR ran on 60 Vbeta and 13 Jbeta primers. Using immunoSEQ multiplex PCR, the repertoire was profiled, and TCRdb retains in-frame clones only, with some absent. The data hold about 100,000 clones, with about 75% observed a single time. The CDR3 is 15 residues long. Per germline, CDR1 LNHDA and CDR2 SQIVND (reference sequence). The V gene lost 3 bases and the J gene lost 4 bases, with 15 bases spanning the gap. This entry comes from a study of cytomegalovirus exposure and HLA in healthy donors. Study findings and constraints: By a later analysis, the bulk of CMV-associated TCR beta chains appeared HLA-restricted.

The V gene is TRBV19, the J gene TRBJ1-2; weak D call: TRBD1 (6 bases). Input material: PBMCs. This sequence originates from a man in his forties or fifties in good health and CMV-seropositive. This CDR3 is CASSIGPGQPYGYTF. In nucleotides, the CDR3 is TGTGCCAGTAGTATTGGCCCTGGACAGCCCTATGGCTACACCTTC. The variable domain in full, with the rest retrieved from reference TRBV19 and TRBJ1-2, is DGGITQSPKYLFRKEGQNVTLSCEQNLNHDAMYWYRQDPGQGLRLIYYSQIVNDFQKGDIAEGYSVSREKKESFPLTVTSAQKNPTAFYLCASSIGPGQPYGYTFGSGTRLTVV.